This TCR beta chain was captured by sequencing in a study of quantifying T cell responses using KT2 cells. Background on the study: TCR alpha and beta constant-region primers primed reverse transcription of RNA. Estimated efficiency of the T4 ligation step was above 9% under optimum conditions.

An oligo carrying a UMI was ligated to the cDNA 3' end. An equimolar mix of RC1.1 and RC1.2 primed the beta chain across TRBC1 and TRBC2. TCRdb reprocessed the UMI-ligation and nested PCR reads with MiXCR, giving one entry per CDR3 protein. In the table there are about 50,000 distinct CDR3 sequences, approximately 10% of which are singletons. This clonotype was seen only a few times. The sample is PBMC spiked with counted cells of clone KT2. Germline CDR1 reads SGHRS; CDR2 reads YFSETQ. This CDR3 contains 15 residues. Trimming stripped 4 bases from V and 2 bases from J, with 10 bases between. The TCR originated in a human donor. Sequencing used PBMCs spiked with cells of the T cell clone KT2. V is TRBV5-1 and J is TRBJ2-6, with D unclear. CDR3 coding DNA: TGCGCCAGCAGCATTCAGTCGCCTGGGGCCAACGTCCTGACTTTC. Residues: CASSIQSPGANVLTF.